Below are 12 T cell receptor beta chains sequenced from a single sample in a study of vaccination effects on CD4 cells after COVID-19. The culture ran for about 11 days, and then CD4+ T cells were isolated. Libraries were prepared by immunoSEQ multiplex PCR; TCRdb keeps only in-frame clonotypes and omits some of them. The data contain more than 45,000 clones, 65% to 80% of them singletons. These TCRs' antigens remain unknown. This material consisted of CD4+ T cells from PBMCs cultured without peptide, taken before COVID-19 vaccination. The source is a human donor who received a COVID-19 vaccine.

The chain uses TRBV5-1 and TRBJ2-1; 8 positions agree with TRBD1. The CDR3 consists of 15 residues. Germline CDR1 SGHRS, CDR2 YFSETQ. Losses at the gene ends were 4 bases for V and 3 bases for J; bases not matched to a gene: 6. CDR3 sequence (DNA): TGCGCCAGCAGCCTTCAGGGGGCTGACTACAATGAGCAGTTCTTC. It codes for CASSLQGADYNEQFF. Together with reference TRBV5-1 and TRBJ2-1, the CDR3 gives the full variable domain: KAGVTQTPRYLIKTRGQQVTLSCSPISGHRSVSWYQQTPGQGLQFLFEYFSETQRNKGNFPGRFSGRQFSNSRSEMNVSTLELGDSALYLCASSLQGADYNEQFFGPGTRLTVL.

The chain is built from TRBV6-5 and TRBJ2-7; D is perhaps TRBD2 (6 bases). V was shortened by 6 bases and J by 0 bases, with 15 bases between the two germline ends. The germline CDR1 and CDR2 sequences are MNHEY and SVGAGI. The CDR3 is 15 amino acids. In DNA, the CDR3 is TGTGCCAGCAGCGATCCGGGACTGGGCTCCTACGAGCAGTACGTC. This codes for CASSDPGLGSYEQYV.

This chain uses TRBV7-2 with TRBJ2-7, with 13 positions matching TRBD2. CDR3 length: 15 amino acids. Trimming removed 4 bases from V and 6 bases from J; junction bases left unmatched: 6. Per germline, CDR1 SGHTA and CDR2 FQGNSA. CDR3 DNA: TGTGCCAGCAGCTCACTAGCGGGGGGGCCCGGCGAGCAGTACGTC. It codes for CASSSLAGGPGEQYV.

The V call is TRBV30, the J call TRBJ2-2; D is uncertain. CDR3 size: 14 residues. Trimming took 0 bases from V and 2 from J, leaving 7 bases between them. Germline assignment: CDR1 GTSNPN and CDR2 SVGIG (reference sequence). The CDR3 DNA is TGTGCCTGGAGTGTCCTATCAAACACCGGGGAGCTGTTTTTT. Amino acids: CAWSVLSNTGELFF. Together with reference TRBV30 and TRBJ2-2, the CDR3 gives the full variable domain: SQTIHQWPATLVQPVGSPLSLECTVEGTSNPNLYWYRQAAGRGLQLLFYSVGIGQISSEVPQNLSASRPQDRQFILSSKKLLLSDSGFYLCAWSVLSNTGELFFGEGSRLTVL.

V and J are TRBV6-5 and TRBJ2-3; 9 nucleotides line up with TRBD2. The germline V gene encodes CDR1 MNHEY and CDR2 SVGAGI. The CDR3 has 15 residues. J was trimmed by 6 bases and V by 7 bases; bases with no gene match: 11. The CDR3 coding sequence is TGTGCCAGCACTCCGCGGGGGGGTCTTGGGGATACGCAGTATTTT. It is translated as CASTPRGGLGDTQYF.

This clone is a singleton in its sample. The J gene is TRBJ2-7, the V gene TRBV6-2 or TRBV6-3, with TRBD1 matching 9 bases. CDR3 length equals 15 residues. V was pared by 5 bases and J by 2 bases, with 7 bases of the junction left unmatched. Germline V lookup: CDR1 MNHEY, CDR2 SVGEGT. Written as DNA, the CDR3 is TGTGCCAGCAGTCCAGGACAGGGGCTGACCTACGAGCAGTACGTC. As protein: CASSPGQGLTYEQYV.

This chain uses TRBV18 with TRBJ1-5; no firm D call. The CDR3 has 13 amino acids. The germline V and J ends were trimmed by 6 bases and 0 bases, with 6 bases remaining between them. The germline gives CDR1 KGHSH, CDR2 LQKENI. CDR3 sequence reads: CASSGNSNQPQHF. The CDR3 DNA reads TGTGCCAGCTCGGGGAATAGCAATCAGCCCCAGCATTTT.

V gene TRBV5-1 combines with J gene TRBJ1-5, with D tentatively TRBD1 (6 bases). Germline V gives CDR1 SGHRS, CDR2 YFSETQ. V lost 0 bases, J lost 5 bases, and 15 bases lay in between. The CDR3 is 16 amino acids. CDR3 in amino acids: CASSLAPGAGDQPQHF. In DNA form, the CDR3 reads TGCGCCAGCAGCTTGGCCCCGGGGGCCGGGGATCAGCCCCAGCATTTT. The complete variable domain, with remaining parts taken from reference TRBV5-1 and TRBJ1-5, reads KAGVTQTPRYLIKTRGQQVTLSCSPISGHRSVSWYQQTPGQGLQFLFEYFSETQRNKGNFPGRFSGRQFSNSRSEMNVSTLELGDSALYLCASSLAPGAGDQPQHFGDGTRLSIL.

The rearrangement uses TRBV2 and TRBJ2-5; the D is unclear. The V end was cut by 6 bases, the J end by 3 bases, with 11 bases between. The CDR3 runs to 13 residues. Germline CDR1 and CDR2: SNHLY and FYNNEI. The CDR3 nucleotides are TGTGCCAGCAGCGAGGACGTTGAAGAGACCCAGTACTTC. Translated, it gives CASSEDVEETQYF.

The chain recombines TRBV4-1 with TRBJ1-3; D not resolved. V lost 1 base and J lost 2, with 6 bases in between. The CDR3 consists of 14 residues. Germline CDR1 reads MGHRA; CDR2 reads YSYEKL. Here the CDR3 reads CASSQGDTGNTIYF. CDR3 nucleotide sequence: TGCGCCAGCAGCCAAGGAGATACTGGAAACACCATATATTTT.

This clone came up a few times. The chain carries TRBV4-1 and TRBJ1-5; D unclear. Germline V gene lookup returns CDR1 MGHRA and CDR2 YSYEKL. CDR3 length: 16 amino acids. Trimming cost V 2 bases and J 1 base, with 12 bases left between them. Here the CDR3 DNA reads TGCGCCAGCAGCCAATCGGAGTTTAGAAGCAATCAGCCCCAGCATTTT. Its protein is CASSQSEFRSNQPQHF.

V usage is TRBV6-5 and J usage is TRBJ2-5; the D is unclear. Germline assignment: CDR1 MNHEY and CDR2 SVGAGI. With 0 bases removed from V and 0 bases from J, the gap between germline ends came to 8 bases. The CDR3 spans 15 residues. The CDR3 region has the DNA TGTGCCAGCAGTTACTCGATCACGGACCAAGAGACCCAGTACTTC. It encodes CASSYSITDQETQYF.